The source of this TCR beta chain is a study of early T cells in non-severe SARS-CoV-2 infection. cDNA molecules, individually, were tagged with unique molecular identifiers. Using its own MiXCR run on the 5' RACE reads, TCRdb lists one record per CDR3 protein. Here the sample spans 85,000 to 100,000 distinct CDR3 sequences, approximately 10% being singletons. This clonotype has just a few counts. The CDR3 is made up of 14 amino acids. The germline CDR1 and CDR2 sequences are DFQATT and SNEGSKA (reference sequence). V shed 5 bases, J shed 1 base, and the junction held 2 bases outside the gene matches.

The sequenced material came from whole blood. This clonotype was sampled from an adult who was a healthcare worker with PCR-confirmed SARS-CoV-2 infection or an uninfected control (not recorded which). The V call is TRBV20-1, the J call TRBJ2-2; the match to TRBD2 covers 9 bases. DNA for the CDR3: TGCAGTGCTCGGACTAGCGAGAACACCGGGGAGCTGTTTTTT. Protein product: CSARTSENTGELFF.